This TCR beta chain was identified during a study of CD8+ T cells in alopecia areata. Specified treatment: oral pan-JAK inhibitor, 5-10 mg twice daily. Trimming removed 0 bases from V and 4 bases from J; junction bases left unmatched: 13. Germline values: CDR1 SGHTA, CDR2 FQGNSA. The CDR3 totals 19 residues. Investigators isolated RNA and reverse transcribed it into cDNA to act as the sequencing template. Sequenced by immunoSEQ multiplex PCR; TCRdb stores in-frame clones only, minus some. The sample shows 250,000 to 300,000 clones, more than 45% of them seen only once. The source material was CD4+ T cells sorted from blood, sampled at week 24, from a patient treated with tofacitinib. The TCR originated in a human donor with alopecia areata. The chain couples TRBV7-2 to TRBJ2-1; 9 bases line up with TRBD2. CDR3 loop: CASSLAGFSGGPAYNEQFF. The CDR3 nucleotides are TGTGCCAGCAGCTTAGCAGGTTTTAGCGGGGGTCCCGCGTACAATGAGCAGTTCTTC.